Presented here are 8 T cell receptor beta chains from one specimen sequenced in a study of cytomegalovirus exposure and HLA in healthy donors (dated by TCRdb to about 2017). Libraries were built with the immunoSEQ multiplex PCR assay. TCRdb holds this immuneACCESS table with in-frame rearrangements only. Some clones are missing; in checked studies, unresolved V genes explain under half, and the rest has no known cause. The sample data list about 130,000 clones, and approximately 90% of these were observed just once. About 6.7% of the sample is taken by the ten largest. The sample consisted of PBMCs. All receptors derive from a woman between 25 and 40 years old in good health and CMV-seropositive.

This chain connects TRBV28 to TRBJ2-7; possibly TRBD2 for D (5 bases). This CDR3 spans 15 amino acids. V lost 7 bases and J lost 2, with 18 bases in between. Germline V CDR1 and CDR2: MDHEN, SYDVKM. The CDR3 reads CASIASGSLTYEQYF. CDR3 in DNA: TGTGCCAGCATTGCCTCGGGATCTCTTACCTACGAGCAGTACTTC.

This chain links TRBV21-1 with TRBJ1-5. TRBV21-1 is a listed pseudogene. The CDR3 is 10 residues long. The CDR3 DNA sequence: TGTGCCAGCAGCAACGGGGCCCAGCATTTT. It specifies CASSNGAQHF.

CDR3 sequence (DNA): TGTGCCAGCAGTCCAGGACTTAATCGGGTACTCAATGAGCAGTTCTTC. Its protein product is CASSPGLNRVLNEQFF. The V and J genes are TRBV28 and TRBJ2-1; maybe TRBD2 (5 bases). CDR3 length equals 16 residues. Germline V gene sequence: CDR1 MDHEN, CDR2 SYDVKM. Trimming took 5 bases from V and 6 from J, leaving 20 bases between them.

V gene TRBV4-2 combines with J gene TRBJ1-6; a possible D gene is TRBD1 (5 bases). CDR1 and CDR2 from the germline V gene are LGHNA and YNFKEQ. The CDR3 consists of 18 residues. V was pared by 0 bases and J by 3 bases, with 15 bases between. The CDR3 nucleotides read TGTGCCAGCAGCCAAGATTATTTGGGCAGGGACTATAATTCACCCCTCCACTTT. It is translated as CASSQDYLGRDYNSPLHF.

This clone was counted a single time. CDR3 region: CASSPPTGDNTEAFF. The CDR3 nucleotides read TGTGCCAGCTCACCACCTACAGGGGATAACACTGAAGCTTTCTTT. J is TRBJ1-1 and V is TRBV18; 7 nucleotides line up with TRBD1. V shed 0 bases and J 2 bases; nucleotides not matched to a gene: 3. Germline loops: CDR1 KGHSH, CDR2 LQKENI. The CDR3 covers 15 residues.

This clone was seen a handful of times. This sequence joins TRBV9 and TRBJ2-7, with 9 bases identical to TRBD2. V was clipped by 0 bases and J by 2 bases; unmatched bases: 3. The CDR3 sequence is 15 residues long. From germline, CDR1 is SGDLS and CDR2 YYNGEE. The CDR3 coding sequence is TGTGCCAGCAGCGTAGGGGGCGGGAGGGCCTACGAGCAGTACTTC. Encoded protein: CASSVGGGRAYEQYF.

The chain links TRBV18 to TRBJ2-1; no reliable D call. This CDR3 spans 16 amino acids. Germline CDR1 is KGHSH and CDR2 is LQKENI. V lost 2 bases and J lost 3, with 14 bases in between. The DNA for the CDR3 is TGTGCCAGCTCACCAGACCCCAGCCGACTCTACAATGAGCAGTTCTTC. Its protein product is CASSPDPSRLYNEQFF.

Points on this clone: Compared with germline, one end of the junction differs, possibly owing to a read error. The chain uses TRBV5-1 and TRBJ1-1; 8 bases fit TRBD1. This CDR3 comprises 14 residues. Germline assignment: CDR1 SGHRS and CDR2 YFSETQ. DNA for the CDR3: TGCGCTAGCAGCGATCAACAGGGGGAGGTTGAAGCTTTCTTT. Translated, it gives CASSDQQGEVEAFF.